The clone carrying this T cell receptor (beta chain) was found once. The germline V gene has CDR1 SQVTM and CDR2 ANQGSEA. Trimming took 6 bases from V and 0 from J; bases not matched to a gene: 8. This CDR3 region has 15 residues. This entry belongs to a study of blood T cell repertoires in COVID-19. As for the study in general: PBMCs, B-cell-depleted T cells, or T cells provided the cDNA or gDNA that made up the material.

Profiling relied on immunoSEQ multiplex PCR, and the TCRdb table lists in-frame clones only, not all of them. The data contain 200,000 to 300,000 clones, around nine tenths of them singletons. The V call is TRBV29-1, the J call TRBJ1-5, with 7 bases that match TRBD1. The TCR comes from a man aged 35-49 years who had recovered from COVID-19. Source material: peripheral blood. The CDR3 nucleotides read TGCAGCGTGGTCCGGGACAGATATAGCAATCAGCCCCAGCATTTT. The encoded protein is CSVVRDRYSNQPQHF. The full variable domain, with the rest looked up from reference TRBV29-1 and TRBJ1-5, is SAVISQKPSRDICQRGTSLTIQCQVDSQVTMMFWYRQQPGQSLTLIATANQGSEATYESGFVIDKFPISRPNLTFSTLTVSNMSPEDSSIYLCSVVRDRYSNQPQHFGDGTRLSIL.